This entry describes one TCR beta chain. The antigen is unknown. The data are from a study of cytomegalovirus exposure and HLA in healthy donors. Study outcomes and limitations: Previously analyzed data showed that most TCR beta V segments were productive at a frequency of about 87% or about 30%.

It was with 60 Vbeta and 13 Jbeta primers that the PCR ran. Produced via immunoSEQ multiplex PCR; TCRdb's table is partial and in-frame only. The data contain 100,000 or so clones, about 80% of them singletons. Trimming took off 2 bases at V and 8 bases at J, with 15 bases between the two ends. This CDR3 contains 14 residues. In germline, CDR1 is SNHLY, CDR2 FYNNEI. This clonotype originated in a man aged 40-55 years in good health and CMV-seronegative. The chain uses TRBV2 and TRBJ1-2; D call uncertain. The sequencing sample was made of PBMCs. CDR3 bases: TGTGCCAGCAGTGAATCCGTCAACACGAGGGGCTACACCTTC. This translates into CASSESVNTRGYTF.